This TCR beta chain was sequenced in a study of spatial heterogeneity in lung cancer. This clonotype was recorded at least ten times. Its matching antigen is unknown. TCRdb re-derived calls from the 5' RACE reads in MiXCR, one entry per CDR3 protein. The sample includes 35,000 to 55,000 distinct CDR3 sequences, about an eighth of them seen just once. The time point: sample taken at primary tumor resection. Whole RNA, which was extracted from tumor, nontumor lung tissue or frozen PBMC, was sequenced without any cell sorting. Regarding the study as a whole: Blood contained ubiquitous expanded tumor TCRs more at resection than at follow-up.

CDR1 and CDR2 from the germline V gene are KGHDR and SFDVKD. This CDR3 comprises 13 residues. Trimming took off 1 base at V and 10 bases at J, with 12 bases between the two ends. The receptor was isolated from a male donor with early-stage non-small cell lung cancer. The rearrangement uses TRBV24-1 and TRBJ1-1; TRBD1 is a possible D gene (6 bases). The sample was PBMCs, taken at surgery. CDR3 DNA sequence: TGTGCCACCAGTGATTTTAAAGGGGGTACAGCTTTCTTT. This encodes CATSDFKGGTAFF.